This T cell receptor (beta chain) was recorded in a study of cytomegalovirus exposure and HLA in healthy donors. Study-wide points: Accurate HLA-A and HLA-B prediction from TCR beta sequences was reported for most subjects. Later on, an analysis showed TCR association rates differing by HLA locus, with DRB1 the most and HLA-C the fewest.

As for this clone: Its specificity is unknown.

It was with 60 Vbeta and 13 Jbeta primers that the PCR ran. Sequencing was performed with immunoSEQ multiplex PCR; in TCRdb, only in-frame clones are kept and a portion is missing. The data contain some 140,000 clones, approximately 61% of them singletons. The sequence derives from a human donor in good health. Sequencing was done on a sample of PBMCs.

The CDR3 here is CASSPTGGSYNEQFF. DNA of the CDR3: TGTGCCAGCTCACCTACCGGGGGCTCCTACAATGAGCAGTTCTTC. The rearrangement joins TRBV18 to TRBJ2-1; D possibly corresponds to TRBD2 (6 bases). This CDR3 has 15 residues. The germline V gene encodes CDR1 KGHSH and CDR2 LQKENI. V dropped 3 bases and J dropped 0 bases, with 9 bases sitting between them.